The clone carrying this TCR beta chain was detected only once. Before they entered the study, exposed participants had met a COVID-19 case within 2 weeks. The data are from a study of blood T cell repertoires in COVID-19. Study context: From T cells, B-cell-depleted T cells, or PBMCs came the material, which was cDNA or gDNA.

This CDR3 has 15 amino acids. Per germline, CDR1 MDHEN and CDR2 SYDVKM. V lost 6 bases, J lost 8 bases, and 15 bases stayed unmatched. TCRdb's table, derived via immunoSEQ multiplex PCR, lists solely in-frame clones and lacks some. The data show roughly 250,000 clones, about 90% seen once. The chain is built from TRBV28 and TRBJ1-2, with 7 bases aligning to TRBD1. The material sequenced was PBMCs or T cells enriched from blood (not recorded which). This TCR was recovered from a man aged 45-60 years who had been exposed to COVID-19. CDR3 sequence reads: CASSKPRQGSFGYTF. CDR3 sequence (DNA): TGTGCCAGCAGCAAACCAAGACAGGGTTCTTTCGGCTACACCTTC.